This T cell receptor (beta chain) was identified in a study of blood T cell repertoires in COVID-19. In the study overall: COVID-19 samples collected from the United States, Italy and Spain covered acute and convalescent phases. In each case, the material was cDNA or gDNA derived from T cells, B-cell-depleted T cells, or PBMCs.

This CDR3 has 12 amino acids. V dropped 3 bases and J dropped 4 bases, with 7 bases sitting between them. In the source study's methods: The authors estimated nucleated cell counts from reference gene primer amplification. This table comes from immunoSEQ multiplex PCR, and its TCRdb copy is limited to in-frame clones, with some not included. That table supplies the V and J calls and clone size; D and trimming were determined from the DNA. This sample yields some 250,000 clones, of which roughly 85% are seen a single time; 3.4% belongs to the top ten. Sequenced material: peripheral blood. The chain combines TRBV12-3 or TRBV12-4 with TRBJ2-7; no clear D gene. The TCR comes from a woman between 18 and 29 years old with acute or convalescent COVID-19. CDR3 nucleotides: TGTGCCAGCAGTTTCCCTAGGTACGAGCAGTACTTC. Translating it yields CASSFPRYEQYF.